The rows below give T cell receptor beta chains drawn from one sample of a study of blood T cell repertoires in COVID-19. Profiled with immunoSEQ multiplex PCR; TCRdb holds only in-frame clones, not every one. The data show 55,000 to 65,000 clones, with roughly 77% seen just once and roughly 30% held by the top ten. Sequenced material: peripheral blood. All receptors derive from a man aged 55 to 70 with COVID-19, enrolled during active disease. The CDR3 runs from the conserved cysteine through the conserved F or W. A D gene is named only where the DNA matches it firmly. For some rows the clone size is stated as once, few or many, or as a class when expanded; others skip it.

j_call v_call d_call clone_size cdr3_nt cdr3_aa
TRBJ2-5 TRBV11-3 . . TGTGCCAGCAGCTTAGTTAACGGTCAAGAGACCCAGTACTTC CASSLVNGQETQYF
TRBJ2-2 TRBV2 TRBD2 . TGTGCCAGCGGGTCACTAGCGGGGGGTAACACCGGGGAGCTGTTTTTT CASGSLAGGNTGELFF
TRBJ2-7 TRBV7-9 TRBD1 . TGTGCCAGCAGCTTACGAAGGACAGGGGTGGGCGAGCAGTACTTC CASSLRRTGVGEQYF
TRBJ1-2 TRBV7-2 TRBD1 . TGTGCCAGCAGCCCCCATCAGGGGGGACAGAGCGATGGCTACACCTTC CASSPHQGGQSDGYTF
TRBJ2-3 TRBV11-3 . . TGTGCCAGCAGCTTTGGGGAGGACACAGATACGCAGTATTTT CASSFGEDTDTQYF
TRBJ1-2 TRBV5-4 TRBD1 . TGTGCCAGCAGCGCCGGGACAGGGGGGCGGGATGTCTATGGCTACACCTTC CASSAGTGGRDVYGYTF
TRBJ2-7 TRBV6-2/TRBV6-3 . . TGTGCCAGCAGTTACCAACTCGAGCAGTACTTC CASSYQLEQYF
TRBJ1-2 TRBV18 TRBD1 once TGTGCCAGCTCACCACCGGGACAGAGGTTCTATGGCTACACCTTC CASSPPGQRFYGYTF
TRBJ1-1 TRBV13 . few TGTGCCAGCAGCTCGACAGGGAACACTGAAGCTTTCTTT CASSSTGNTEAFF
TRBJ1-5 TRBV7-8 . . TGTGCCACCAGTGAGCTCTATAGCAATCAGCCCCAGCATTTT CATSELYSNQPQHF
TRBJ2-4 TRBV5-1 . . TGCGCCAGCAGCTTGGACGAACTAGCCAAAAACATTCAGTACTTC CASSLDELAKNIQYF
TRBJ2-2 TRBV14 . . TGTGCCAGCAGCCGGGACTCCCGGGGTACCGGGGAGCTGTTTTTT CASSRDSRGTGELFF
TRBJ2-1 TRBV11-3 TRBD2 once TGTGCCAGCAGCAGGGGTAGCGGGAACTACAATGAGCAGTTCTTC CASSRGSGNYNEQFF
TRBJ2-3 TRBV14 . . TGTGCCAGCAGCCAACAGCGGCACACAGATACGCAGTATTTT CASSQQRHTDTQYF
TRBJ1-2 TRBV6-5 . . TGTGCCAGCAGTTATCACAGGGACCTCGTGGGCTACACCTTC CASSYHRDLVGYTF
TRBJ1-1 TRBV5-1 . . TGCGCCAGCAGCATGGGACTCCGGGTGAACACTGAAGCTTTCTTT CASSMGLRVNTEAFF
TRBJ2-6 TRBV27 . . TGTGCCAGCAGTTCTATCTTGCTGCGGGATGGGGCCAACGTCCTGACTTTC CASSSILLRDGANVLTF
TRBJ1-2 TRBV5-1 TRBD1 . TGCGCCAGCAAAAGGACAGGGCTATATGGCTACACCTTC CASKRTGLYGYTF
TRBJ2-2 TRBV10-3 . . TGTGCCATTGGCGACATCAACACCGGGGAGCTGTTTTTT CAIGDINTGELFF
TRBJ2-6 TRBV5-1 TRBD1 . TGCGCCAGCAGCTTGGCCGTACAGGGGGTCTCTGGGGCCAACGTCCTGACTTTC CASSLAVQGVSGANVLTF
TRBJ1-1 TRBV5-1 . few TGCGCCAGCGGCGACAGACCCAACACTGAAGCTTTCTTT CASGDRPNTEAFF
TRBJ2-7 TRBV21-1 . . TGTGCCAGCACCCCCAGCTCCTACGAGCAGTACTTC CASTPSSYEQYF
TRBJ1-6 TRBV6-6 TRBD1 few TGTGCCAGCAGTTCTTCTCCGGGACAGTATAATTCACCCCTCCACTTT CASSSSPGQYNSPLHF
TRBJ2-3 TRBV19 . . TGTGCCAGTAGTATCGCACCACAGGGGGGGGCAGATACGCAGTATTTT CASSIAPQGGADTQYF
TRBJ1-4 TRBV19 . . TGTGCCAGTAGTATCCCGCCGATGAAAGAGGGTAATGAAAAACTGTTTTTT CASSIPPMKEGNEKLFF
TRBJ2-5 TRBV7-9 . . TGTGCCAGCAGCACCCGCGTACCGGGGGAGACCCAGTACTTC CASSTRVPGETQYF
TRBJ1-1 TRBV5-1 . . TGCGCCAGCAGCTTGGCGGGGGACGGGGGGACTGAAGCTTTCTTT CASSLAGDGGTEAFF
TRBJ1-1 TRBV2 . . TGTGCCAGCAGTGAACTTCTAACAGGGCATTCGAACACTGAAGCTTTCTTT CASSELLTGHSNTEAFF
TRBJ1-1 TRBV2 . . TGTGCCAGCAGCTACGGACATCTTAACACTGAAGCTTTCTTT CASSYGHLNTEAFF
TRBJ1-1 TRBV9 . . TGTGCCAGCAGCGTAGAACCCCAGGGAAACACTGAAGCTTTCTTT CASSVEPQGNTEAFF
TRBJ2-7 TRBV27 . . TGTGCCAGCAGTTTATGGGCAGCTACCTCCTACGAGCAGTACTTC CASSLWAATSYEQYF
TRBJ2-1 TRBV6-5 TRBD2 . TGTGCCAGCTCGTGGACTAGCGGGAGTGGTAGTGAGCAGTTCTTC CASSWTSGSGSEQFF
TRBJ1-6 TRBV6-5 TRBD1 . TGTGCCTCTACATCAGGGGGCGCAGCGGGGTCACCCCTCCACTTT CASTSGGAAGSPLHF
TRBJ1-2 TRBV30 . few TGTGCCTGGAGTGTACCTTTTAGACAGCGAGAGAACTATGGCTACACCTTC CAWSVPFRQRENYGYTF
TRBJ1-2 TRBV15 . . TGTGCCACCAGCCCACGAAACCAGGGGAGAGGCTACACCTTC CATSPRNQGRGYTF
TRBJ1-5 TRBV9 . . TGTGCCAGCAGTTCGAATCAGCCCCAGCATTTT CASSSNQPQHF
TRBJ2-7 TRBV5-8 . few TGTGCCAGCTCTCTCGCTAGAAGTTCGGTCGAGCAGTACTTC CASSLARSSVEQYF
TRBJ2-7 TRBV6-6 TRBD1 . TGTGCCAGTCTCCGGGACAGGGGGCGCCTAGACGAGCAGTACTTC CASLRDRGRLDEQYF
TRBJ2-3 TRBV7-2 TRBD2 . TGTGCCAGCAGCCCACGGGGGGATGGCACAGATACGCAGTATTTT CASSPRGDGTDTQYF
TRBJ2-7 TRBV5-1 TRBD1 . TGCGCCAGCAGCTTAGGGGGCGGCTCGGGCGAGCAGTACTTC CASSLGGGSGEQYF
TRBJ2-7 TRBV2 . . TGTGCCAGCGCAACTAGGAGCTCCTACGAGCAGTACTTC CASATRSSYEQYF
TRBJ1-2 TRBV7-9 TRBD1 . TGTGCCAGCAGCTTCCCGACAGGGGTATATGGCTACACCTTC CASSFPTGVYGYTF
TRBJ1-2 TRBV29-1 TRBD1 . TGCAGCGCCGGGACAGGGCAGGACTATGGCTACACCTTC CSAGTGQDYGYTF
TRBJ1-2 TRBV7-9 . . TGTGCCAGCAGCCTAGACATAACATCCAACTATGGCTACACCTTC CASSLDITSNYGYTF
TRBJ2-3 TRBV10-3 TRBD1 . TGTGCCATCAGTGGTCGGGACAGGGCGGCAGATACGCAGTATTTT CAISGRDRAADTQYF
TRBJ2-7 TRBV6-5 TRBD1 few TGTGCCAGCTCTACTCCGGGACAGGGGAGTGACGAGCAGTACTTC CASSTPGQGSDEQYF
TRBJ1-6 TRBV19 TRBD1 . TGTGCCAGTAGTTCGCGAGAGACAGGGGGTAATTCACCCCTCCACTTT CASSSRETGGNSPLHF
TRBJ1-5 TRBV7-9 TRBD1 few TGTGCCAGCAGTACAGGGGGCGCGAATCAGCCCCAGCATTTT CASSTGGANQPQHF
TRBJ1-2 TRBV7-9 TRBD1 once TGTGCCAGCAGCCCCCGGGACAGGGGTTCCTATGGCTACACCTTC CASSPRDRGSYGYTF
TRBJ2-3 TRBV7-6 . large TGTGCCAGCAGCTTAGTGCCGGAGAGCACAGATACGCAGTATTTT CASSLVPESTDTQYF
TRBJ2-7 TRBV19 TRBD2 . TGTGCCAGTAGTATTGGCGGGAGCTACGAGCAGTACTTC CASSIGGSYEQYF
TRBJ1-5 TRBV18 TRBD1 . TGTGCCAGCTCGCAGGGACAGGGCGATCAGCCCCAGCATTTT CASSQGQGDQPQHF
TRBJ2-7 TRBV6-6 TRBD1 . TGTGCCAGCAGTCGACAGGGGCGGTACGAGCAGTACTTC CASSRQGRYEQYF
TRBJ2-3 TRBV6-5 . . TGTGCCAGCTTTAGACAGGCCACAGATACGCAGTATTTT CASFRQATDTQYF
TRBJ1-1 TRBV21-1 . . TGTGCCAGCAGCGAGCGCCTTAAGGGGCAGGACACTGAAGCTTTCTTT CASSERLKGQDTEAFF
TRBJ2-1 TRBV10-3 TRBD2 . TGTGCCATGGCGGGAGGGCCCGGGGAGCAGTTCTTC CAMAGGPGEQFF
TRBJ2-3 TRBV9 TRBD2 few TGTGCCAGCGGTCGAGCGGGGAGCACAGATACGCAGTATTTT CASGRAGSTDTQYF